This T cell receptor (beta chain) came from a study of blood T cell repertoires in COVID-19. This table comes from immunoSEQ multiplex PCR, and its TCRdb copy is limited to in-frame clones, with some not included. The profile covers approximately 130,000 clones, with around 77% appearing a single time and 7.9% taken by the ten largest. Trimming took 1 base from V and 3 from J, leaving 10 bases between them. This CDR3 contains 14 residues. Germline assignment: CDR1 LGHDT and CDR2 YNNKEL (reference sequence). Sequenced material: peripheral blood. This sequence was found in a human donor in a cohort sampled during active COVID-19. The rearrangement joins TRBV3-1 (or the pseudogene TRBV3-2) to TRBJ2-7, with D possibly being TRBD1 (5 bases). The CDR3 sequence is CASSQGTLSYEQYF. The CDR3 DNA sequence: TGTGCCAGCAGCCAAGGGACACTTAGCTACGAGCAGTACTTC.